This TCR beta chain came from a study of control samples from healthy donors and cancer patients. Here immunoSEQ multiplex PCR was the method, and the copy in TCRdb shows in-frame clones only, minus some. The sample gives roughly 80,000 clones, roughly 89% of which show up once; about 5.5% is in the top ten. This TCR was sampled from a man aged 45 to 65 in good health. The sequenced material came from blood.

The DNA for the CDR3 is TGTGCCAGCAGCCAAGGGGGTGGCTACAATGAGCAGTTCTTC. Protein: CASSQGGGYNEQFF. This chain uses TRBV7-6 with TRBJ2-1; tentatively, D is TRBD1 (6 bases). V was pared by 5 bases and J by 3 bases, with 11 bases between. The CDR3 extends over 14 amino acids. Germline V gene sequence: CDR1 SGHVS, CDR2 FNYEAQ.